A few counts support the clone carrying this T cell receptor (beta chain). This sample is part of a study of identical twins. TCRdb recomputed calls from the 5' RACE reads with MiXCR, one row per CDR3 protein. The sample includes roughly 770,000 distinct CDR3 sequences, roughly 18% of them seen just once. Another study also made use of these data, one on T cells expressing NK-cell markers. As reported in that work: The study drew TCR beta repertoires from sorted CD3+CD56+NKG2C+, CD3+CD56+NKG2C- and CD3+CD56-NKG2C+ T cells. Seven sequenced donors out of eight were HCMV-seropositive, one seronegative.

The receptor comes from a young woman in good health. The sequenced sample was PBMCs.

The CDR3 bases are TGCGCCAGCAGCTTGGGTGGCGGGAGGGCCAATGAGCAGTTCTTC. It codes for CASSLGGGRANEQFF. V usage is TRBV5-1 and J usage is TRBJ2-1; 9 bases are a match to TRBD2. Germline V gene sequence: CDR1 SGHRS, CDR2 YFSETQ. V was clipped by 0 bases and J by 6 bases; unmatched bases: 4. This CDR3 has 15 amino acids.